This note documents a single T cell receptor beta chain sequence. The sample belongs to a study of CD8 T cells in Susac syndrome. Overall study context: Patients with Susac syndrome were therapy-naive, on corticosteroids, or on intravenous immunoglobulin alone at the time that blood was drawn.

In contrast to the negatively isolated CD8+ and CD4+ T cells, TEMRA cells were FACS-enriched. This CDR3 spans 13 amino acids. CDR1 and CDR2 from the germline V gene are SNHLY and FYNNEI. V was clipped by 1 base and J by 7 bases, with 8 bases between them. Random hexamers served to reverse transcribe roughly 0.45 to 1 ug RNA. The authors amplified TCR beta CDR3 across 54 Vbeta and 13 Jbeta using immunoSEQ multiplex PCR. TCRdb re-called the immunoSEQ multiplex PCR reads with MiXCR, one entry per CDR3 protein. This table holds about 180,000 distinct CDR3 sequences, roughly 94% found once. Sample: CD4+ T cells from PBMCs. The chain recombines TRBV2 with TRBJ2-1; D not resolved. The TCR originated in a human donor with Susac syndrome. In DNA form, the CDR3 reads TGTGCCAGCAGTGAAGTACGGAAGAATGAGCAGTTCTTC. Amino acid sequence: CASSEVRKNEQFF.